This T cell receptor beta chain was sequenced during a study of tumor and adjacent non-tumor tissue in lung cancer. Study in general: Patients comprised 12 adenocarcinoma, 2 squamous cell carcinoma and 1 small cell lung cancer. Samples averaged around 4 million productive TCRbeta reads each. Study-level findings and limits: Compared with tumor, normal lung showed significantly lower TCR diversity.

Three rounds of nested PCR, following a modified ARM-PCR protocol, produced the TCRbeta library. TCRdb independently ran MiXCR on the multiplex PCR reads; one entry per CDR3 protein. The table includes 90,000 to 120,000 distinct CDR3 sequences, more than 55% detected once. This sample's RNA came from whole unsorted tissue. More than 3 cm separated this lung sample from the edge of the tumor. Donors were chemotherapy-naive, newly diagnosed lung cancer surgical patients in China, August–November 2014. The CDR3 loop spans 15 amino acids. Trimming removed 3 bases at V and 2 bases at J, with 13 bases between. Germline CDR1 is SGHAT and CDR2 is FQNNGV. In the case of this clonotype: Its antigen is undetermined.

The chain has TRBV11-2 and TRBJ2-5; D unresolved. Specimen: distant non-tumor lung tissue. The sequence was collected from a man aged 30 to 39 with non-small cell lung cancer. CDR3 coding DNA: TGTGCCAGCAGCTTGCACTCGCAATCACAAGAGACCCAGTACTTC. This sequence encodes CASSLHSQSQETQYF.